The text below deals with one T cell receptor (beta chain). Per the original methods: Quantification of nucleated cells was approximated via reference gene primer amplification. Using immunoSEQ multiplex PCR, the repertoire was profiled, and TCRdb retains in-frame clones only, with some absent. Clone size and the V and J calls come from that table; the DNA yielded D and trimming. The table has roughly 190,000 clones, 84% seen once. The data were taken from a study of blood T cell repertoires in COVID-19. The wider study: Nucleic acid was either cDNA or gDNA, and it came from T cells, B-cell-depleted T cells, or PBMCs.

Per the germline V gene, CDR1 is MNHEY and CDR2 is SVGAGI. Losses at the gene ends were 0 bases for V and 1 base for J; bases not matched to a gene: 2. The CDR3 contains 16 residues. Within 2 weeks of study entry, exposed participants had contacted a PCR-confirmed or clinician-diagnosed COVID-19 case. The rearrangement links TRBV6-5 to TRBJ2-3; 9 nucleotides agree with TRBD2. The TCR was taken from a woman in her 30s who had been exposed to COVID-19. The sequencing input was PBMCs or T cells enriched from blood (not recorded which). The CDR3 nucleotides read TGTGCCAGCAGTTACTCTATAGCGGGGGGCACAGATACGCAGTATTTT. Translation: CASSYSIAGGTDTQYF.